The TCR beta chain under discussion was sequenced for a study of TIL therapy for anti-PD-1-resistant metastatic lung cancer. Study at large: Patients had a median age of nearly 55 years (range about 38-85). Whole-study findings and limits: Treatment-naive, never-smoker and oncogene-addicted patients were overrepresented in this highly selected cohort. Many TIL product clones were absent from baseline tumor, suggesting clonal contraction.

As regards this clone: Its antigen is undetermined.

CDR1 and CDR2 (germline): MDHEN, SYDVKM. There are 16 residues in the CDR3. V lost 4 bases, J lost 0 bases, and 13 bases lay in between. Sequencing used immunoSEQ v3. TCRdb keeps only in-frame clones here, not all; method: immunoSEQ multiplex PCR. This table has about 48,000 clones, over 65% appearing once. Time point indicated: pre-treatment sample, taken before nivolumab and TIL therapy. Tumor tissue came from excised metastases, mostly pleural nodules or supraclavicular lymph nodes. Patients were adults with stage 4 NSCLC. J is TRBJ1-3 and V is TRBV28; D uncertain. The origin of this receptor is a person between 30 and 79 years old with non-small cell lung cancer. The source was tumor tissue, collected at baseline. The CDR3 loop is CASSSYGEGSGNTIYF. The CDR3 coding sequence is TGTGCCAGCAGTTCCTACGGGGAGGGCTCTGGAAACACCATATATTTT.